Listed below are T cell receptor beta chains from one sample, sequenced in a study of glioma-infiltrating T cells. TCRdb re-called the multiplex PCR reads through MiXCR, storing one row per CDR3 protein. The sample consists of 300,000 to 400,000 distinct CDR3 sequences, 41% of them appearing once. Specimen: glioma tissue, nonneoplastic brain tissue, or PBMCs (not recorded which). These receptors were obtained from a human donor with low-grade glioma or glioblastoma, undergoing nonglioma brain surgery, or in good health (not recorded which). The CDR3 runs from the conserved cysteine through the conserved F or W. The D gene is left open where the match is weak. Clone size is not always given. Where it is, it says once, few, many or a class for expanded clones.

V: TRBV20-1; size: .; D: .; J: TRBJ1-1; CDR3: CSASWGPGTNTEAFF; DNA: TGCAGTGCTAGTTGGGGACCGGGAACGAACACTGAAGCTTTCTTT
V: TRBV28; size: few; D: .; J: TRBJ2-5; CDR3: CASSSARQETQYF; DNA: TGTGCCAGCAGTTCGGCTAGGCAAGAGACCCAGTACTTC
V: TRBV6-1; size: .; D: TRBD2; J: TRBJ2-5; CDR3: CASRTRDYRNQRQETQYF; DNA: TGTGCCAGCAGAACTAGGGACTACAGGAATCAACGCCAAGAGACCCAGTACTTC
V: TRBV12-3/TRBV12-4; size: .; D: .; J: TRBJ2-5; CDR3: CASTNSVDTETQYF; DNA: TGTGCCAGCACCAATAGCGTAGATACGGAGACCCAGTACTTC
V: TRBV7-9; size: few; D: .; J: TRBJ1-2; CDR3: CASAPTANYGYTF; DNA: TGTGCCAGCGCCCCAACAGCGAACTATGGCTACACCTTC
V: TRBV20-1; size: .; D: .; J: TRBJ1-1; CDR3: CSASAGHSFILNTEAIF; DNA: TGCAGTGCTAGTGCGGGACACTCCTTTATTTTGAACACTGAAGCTATCTTT
V: TRBV6-1; size: .; D: .; J: TRBJ1-5; CDR3: CASTQLTGNSYSNKPQHF; DNA: TGTGCCAGCACCCAGCTTACAGGGAACTCCTATAGCAATAAGCCCCAGCATTTT
V: TRBV6-9; size: .; D: .; J: TRBJ1-1; CDR3: CASSSYSGGPNTEAFF; DNA: TGTGCCAGCAGTTCGTACTCTGGGGGTCCCAACACTGAAGCTTTCTTT
V: TRBV9; size: .; D: .; J: TRBJ2-1; CDR3: CASSVFGADDQFF; DNA: TGTGCCAGCAGCGTCTTTGGGGCGGATGATCAGTTCTTC
V: TRBV20-1; size: few; D: .; J: TRBJ1-2; CDR3: CSARGAPWGGYTF; DNA: TGCAGTGCTAGAGGCGCCCCCTGGGGTGGCTACACCTTC
V: TRBV20-1; size: many; D: .; J: TRBJ1-1; CDR3: CSASPTGPGGTEAFF; DNA: TGCAGTGCTAGTCCTACGGGGCCGGGGGGCACTGAAGCTTTCTTT
V: TRBV7-9; size: few; D: .; J: TRBJ1-5; CDR3: CASSAGWTGNQPQHF; DNA: TGTGCCAGCAGCGCGGGATGGACGGGTAATCAGCCCCAGCATTTT
V: TRBV7-2; size: .; D: .; J: TRBJ2-3; CDR3: CASSFLRGATGDTDTQYF; DNA: TGTGCCAGCAGCTTTCTTAGGGGGGCGACTGGAGACACAGATACGCAGTATTTT
V: TRBV7-2; size: .; D: .; J: TRBJ2-1; CDR3: CASTPRQDYNDQFF; DNA: TGCGCCAGCACGCCGAGACAGGACTACAATGATCAGTTCTTC
V: TRBV4-1; size: .; D: TRBD1; J: TRBJ1-1; CDR3: CASSQPTGAATEAFF; DNA: TGCGCCAGCAGCCAACCGACAGGGGCAGCGACTGAAGCTTTCTTT
V: TRBV28; size: few; D: .; J: TRBJ2-2; CDR3: CASSLLRVNGELFF; DNA: TGTGCCAGCAGTTTATTAAGGGTTAACGGGGAGCTGTTTTTT
V: TRBV20-1; size: .; D: .; J: TRBJ2-1; CDR3: CSATADSYNEQFF; DNA: TGCAGTGCCACAGCCGACTCCTACAATGAGCAGTTCTTC
V: TRBV6-6; size: many; D: TRBD2; J: TRBJ2-1; CDR3: CASSYSALAGVNEQFF; DNA: TGTGCCAGCAGTTACTCGGCCCTAGCGGGAGTCAATGAGCAGTTCTTC
V: TRBV7-8; size: .; D: .; J: TRBJ2-5; CDR3: CASSLRTLQETHYF; DNA: TGTGCCAGCAGCTTAAGGACACTTCAAGAGACCCATTACTTC
V: TRBV20-1; size: .; D: .; J: TRBJ2-7; CDR3: CSVRDLYEQYF; DNA: TGCAGTGTCCGGGACCTCTACGAGCAGTACTTC
V: TRBV4-2; size: .; D: .; J: TRBJ1-1; CDR3: CASSHLPGPLNTEAFF; DNA: TGTGCCAGCAGCCACTTACCGGGCCCGCTGAACACTGAAGCTTTCTTT
V: TRBV3-1; size: .; D: .; J: TRBJ1-2; CDR3: CASSQRRGEGYTF; DNA: TGTGCCAGCAGCCAAAGGAGAGGGGAGGGCTACACCTTC